The sequence of this TCR beta chain was determined in a study of blood T cell repertoires in COVID-19. Original handling: For nucleated cells, counts were estimated from reference gene primer amplification. Using immunoSEQ multiplex PCR, the repertoire was profiled, and TCRdb retains in-frame clones only, with some absent. For V, J and clone size, that table is used; D and trimming come from the DNA. The data hold around 75,000 clones, with almost 90% observed a single time. The sample taken for sequencing was peripheral blood. The TCR sequence derives from a man aged 45-65 years with acute or convalescent COVID-19.

The CDR3 nucleotides are TGTGCCAGCAGCTTGCGGCTCCAAGAGACCCAGTACTTC. It translates to CASSLRLQETQYF. The chain carries TRBV3-1 (or the pseudogene TRBV3-2) and TRBJ2-5; unclear D gene. With 5 bases removed from V and 1 base from J, the gap between germline ends came to 8 bases. The germline V gene encodes CDR1 LGHDT and CDR2 YNNKEL (reference sequence). This CDR3 contains 13 residues.